The present T cell receptor beta chain was sequenced within a study of cytomegalovirus exposure and HLA in healthy donors (dated by TCRdb to between 2016 and 2019). About the study as a whole: In an earlier analysis of under 750 of the donors, about 270 Gb of sequence data and some 120 million unique TCR beta sequences from about 190 million T cells were reported. An early release that covered more than 550 HLA-typed donors contained approximately 300 gigabases of sequencing data and tens of millions of unique TCR sequences. Of the 350 to 450 genotyped donors, about 80% fell in the genetic ancestry cluster associated with self-reported Caucasian donors. The study aimed to test whether cataloging public T cell receptors could reveal signatures of past pathogen exposure. The study used immunosequencing to profile the T cell repertoires of approximately 650 subjects and linked those repertoires to cytomegalovirus serostatus. Besides the first cohort of some 670 subjects, a separate validation cohort made up of 120 different subjects was used. High-throughput TCR immunosequencing, statistical association of individual TCRs with disease status, and machine learning were combined to predict cytomegalovirus infection status. A later analysis re-examined previously published TCR beta repertoires from roughly 720 donors and added high-resolution HLA genotyping to investigate patterns of TCR occurrence. Rather than drawing on any new phenotypic data, the later analysis identified candidate immune exposures from TCR beta sequences and the way those sequences occurred across donors. To decide whether each TCR beta V gene segment behaved as functional or pseudogenic, an earlier analysis of fewer than 750 of the donors relied on high-throughput TCR beta sequencing. Donor age, sex, ethnicity and CMV serostatus were collected together with the repertoire data. A later genetic analysis took genome-wide SNP genotypes for about 65% of the 666 donors and used that subset as a discovery cohort. All discovery cohort repertoires had been generated on a single sequencing platform. Class I and class II HLA loci were covered by the typing at four-digit resolution. The number of typed donors differed by locus: about 629-630 for A, B, C, DRB1 and DQB1; approximately 520 for DQA1; around 610 for DPA1; and 400 to 480 for DPB1. About five DR-DQ haplotypes were treated as single units for association and clustering because of strong linkage in the cohort. Among about 400 genotyped donors of the cohort, an average of around 220,000 unique TCR beta nucleotide sequences was sequenced per donor, of which roughly 17% were non-productive. The full study reports these points: A cluster of highly shared sequence variants was judged likely to represent a technical artifact of the sequencing pipeline. V-gene and J-gene trimming of TCR beta chains was associated with a missense DCLRE1C variant in a later genetic analysis, and the association was replicated in an independent cohort. In a later analysis, HLA-associated TCR beta chains showed more clonal expansion and lower generation probabilities than non-associated chains that were equally common. Some IMGT-functional V segments, including TRBV6-2 and TRBV6-3, could not be distinguished by the 87-base-pair reads and were therefore excluded. In a later genetic analysis, fewer N-insertions in productive TCRs were reported among donors in an Asian-associated ancestry cluster than the roughly 700-donor mean. A total of roughly 160 TCR beta chains were listed by the study as associated with cytomegalovirus. A few of the identified cytomegalovirus-associated TCR beta chains were confirmed in vitro to be specific for cytomegalovirus antigens. CMV serostatus was the only immune exposure information available for the cohort. According to a later analysis, most CMV-associated TCR beta chains appeared to be HLA-restricted, and the HLA associations seemed to be driven largely by CMV exposure. A further reported finding was that TCR beta sequences accurately predicted the HLA-A and HLA-B alleles for most subjects in the first cohort. Because HLA typing was unavailable for some donors at each locus, only the typed subset was used in association tests. When HLA alleles, especially DR and DQ, strongly co-occurred, attributing TCR associations to individual alleles was difficult. Cytomegalovirus status was reported to be diagnosed by the classifier with high specificity and sensitivity in both the original and validation cohorts. An earlier analysis of approximately 570 of the donors showed that most TCR beta V segments appeared in productive rearrangements either about 90% or about 30% of the time, which broadly matched IMGT annotations. According to a later analysis, TCR association rates differed among HLA loci, with DRB1 alleles showing the most associated TCRs and HLA-C alleles showing the fewest. Several of the top co-occurrence clusters appeared to be linked to parvovirus B19, influenza, CMV and Epstein-Barr virus, according to a later analysis. Roughly uniform sequencing depth across donors was assumed in presence/absence analyses, although this assumption may not hold. A later analysis associated 16,951 TCR beta sequences with specific HLA alleles at a false discovery rate of 0.05. Correlated functional status among segregating V segments might be attributable to linkage disequilibrium, but an unknown experimental factor could not be ruled out. The authors suggested that the approach could potentially be generalized to other disease states and immunological phenotypes. The cohort was sequenced for TCR beta chains only, and without alpha or paired-chain data the features that could be detected were limited. While some public TCRs were present in many individuals, most TCR sequences turned up only very rarely across donors. Because counts were too low, roughly 17 rarely observed V segments, including chromosome 9 orphons, were left out of the earlier analysis of about 620 of the donors.

From the cysteine up to the phenylalanine, the CDR3 has a length of 14 residues. Solely the CDR3 DNA is kept, with 42 bases framed from the first base. CDR1 and CDR2 are read off the germline V gene as LGHNA and YNFKEQ. V sheds 0 bases and J sheds 4 bases, leaving 9 bases between their ends. The cohort was made up of roughly 670 healthy bone marrow donors. All cohort members were sampled while nominally healthy, although unrecorded immune exposures were likely present. The donor was CMV seropositive and was included in the group of 290 or so seropositive cohort members. A peripheral blood sample was collected from each donor, and TCR beta sequencing was performed on peripheral blood mononuclear cells. The Qiagen DNeasy Blood Extraction Kit was used to extract genomic DNA from the blood cell samples. With regard to this clone: Its cognate antigen has yet to be identified. No much larger clone exists at a distance of one base, and base qualities are not known.

Library construction relied on the immunoSEQ multiplex PCR assay. For the multiplex PCR, a mixture combining 60 forward primers for TCR Vbeta segments and 13 reverse primers for TCR Jbeta segments was used. The CDR3 region of rearranged TCR beta genes was amplified from genomic DNA with a multiplex PCR assay. The amplified TCR beta libraries were sequenced on the Illumina HiSeq System as 87-base-pair reads. The paper's processing steps were these. In a later analysis, roughly 80 million unique TCR beta chains were counted across the roughly 670 repertoires, and some 10 million of these chains were shared by at least two donors. Raw reads were error-corrected and collapsed into unique sequences with a nearest-neighbor algorithm that merged closely related sequences to remove PCR and sequencing errors. Alignment of CDR3 sequences to IMGT reference sequences was used to assign V, D and J gene segments. For a sequence to be retained, at least a six-nucleotide match to both a V gene segment and a J gene segment was required. Rearrangements were classified as productive when the CDR3 lacked stop codons and remained in frame with V and J, and all other rearrangements were classified as non-productive. Following IMGT convention, CDR3 was defined as the stretch from the second conserved V-encoded cysteine to the conserved J-encoded phenylalanine. The earlier analysis of about 610 of the donors excluded sequences that lacked an unambiguous match to a single V gene segment. An earlier analysis of 500 to 600 of the donors classified V segments as functional when productive rearrangements were above 56.7% and as segregating when the standard deviation between donors was above 5%. A statistical classification framework was built to diagnose cytomegalovirus status from the catalog of TCR beta chain sequences. In a later analysis, V and J genes were assigned by comparing TCR nucleotide sequences against IMGT/GENE-DB human TR gene sequences. A later analysis assigned CDR3 sequences and most-parsimonious VDJ recombination scenarios with the TCRdist pipeline. In a later analysis, each TCR beta chain was defined by its CDR3 amino acid sequence together with its V-gene family, and reads without a unique V-gene family were excluded. A later analysis removed 592 highly shared, low-generation-probability nucleotide sequences to deal with suspected cross-contamination and a sequencing artifact. In a later analysis, a clonal expansion index for each public chain was calculated from normalized within-repertoire ranks of inferred template counts. In a later analysis, generation probabilities were computed using a VDJ recombination model fitted to out-of-frame rearrangements, and the results were checked against IGoR. A later analysis scored TCR-TCR, TCR-HLA and TCR-CMV co-occurrence with hypergeometric tests, applying a repertoire-size bias correction to TCR pairs. In a later analysis, false discovery rates were estimated by permuting HLA or CMV assignments 20 times. A later analysis grouped co-occurring TCRs with DBSCAN, adding TCRdist sequence similarity when clustering within HLA-allele-positive subsets. For co-occurrence clustering, repertoires with fewer than 30,000 or more than 120,000 public chains were excluded, along with 4 to 6 repertoires with anomalous nucleotide sharing. This immuneACCESS table, as held by TCRdb, lists in-frame sequences with V and J called but not all clones. Of the missing ones, under half trace to an unresolved V gene in checked studies; the others have no known cause. V and J calls and clone size follow that table, whereas D and trimming were derived from the DNA. A total of approximately 180,000 clones appear in this sample, 80% to 90% of them only once. Roughly 4.4% of the sample rests with the top ten.

The specimen sequenced was PBMCs. This clonotype was obtained from a woman younger than 30 in good health and CMV-seropositive. Recombination linked TRBV4-2 to TRBJ1-1; the D gene lacks a confident call. The nucleotides read TGTGCCAGCAGCCAAGAAGTAGCGGTCACTGAAGCTTTCTTT. The translation is CASSQEVAVTEAFF.